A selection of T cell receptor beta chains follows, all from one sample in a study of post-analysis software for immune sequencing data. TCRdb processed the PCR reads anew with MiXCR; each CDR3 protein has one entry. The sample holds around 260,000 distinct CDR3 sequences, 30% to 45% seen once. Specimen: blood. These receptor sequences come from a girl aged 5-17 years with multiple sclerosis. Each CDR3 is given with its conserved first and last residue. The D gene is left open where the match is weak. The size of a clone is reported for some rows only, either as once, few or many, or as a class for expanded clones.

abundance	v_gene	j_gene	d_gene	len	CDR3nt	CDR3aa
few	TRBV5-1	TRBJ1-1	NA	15	TGCGCCAGCAGCTTATTTGGTCAGCTGAACACTGAAGCTTTCTTT	CASSLFGQLNTEAFF
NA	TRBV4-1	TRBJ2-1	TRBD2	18	TGCGCCAGCAGCCAAGAAGGTCCTAGCGGATTACCCTACAATGAGCAGTTCTTC	CASSQEGPSGLPYNEQFF
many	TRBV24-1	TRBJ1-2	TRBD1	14	TGTGCCACCAGCCCGGGGACAGGGAACTATGGCTACACCTTC	CATSPGTGNYGYTF
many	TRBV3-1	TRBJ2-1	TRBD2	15	TGTGCCAGCAGCCAAGCAGCGGGAGTGAGGGAAAGGCAGTTCTTC	CASSQAAGVRERQFF
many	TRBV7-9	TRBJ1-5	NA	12	TGTGCCAGCAGCCCCTTGGAGCAGCCCCAGCATTTT	CASSPLEQPQHF
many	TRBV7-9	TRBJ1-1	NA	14	TGTGCCAGCAGCTTAGATGGCCCGAACACTGAAGCTTTCTTT	CASSLDGPNTEAFF
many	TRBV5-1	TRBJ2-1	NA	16	TGCGCCAGCAGCCTCAGGGCAGGGACCTTCTACAATGAGCAGTTCTTC	CASSLRAGTFYNEQFF
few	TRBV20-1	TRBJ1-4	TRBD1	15	TGCAGTGCTAGGGCGACGGGACAGGGAAATGAAAAACTGTTTTTT	CSARATGQGNEKLFF
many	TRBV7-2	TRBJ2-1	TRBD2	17	TGTGCCAGCAGCTTGGTCGAGCGGGGGGCCCAGGGCAATGAGCAGTTCTTC	CASSLVERGAQGNEQFF
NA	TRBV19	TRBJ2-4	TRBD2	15	TGTGCCGGTAGTTCCGGGACTAGCCTTCGGGGGGAGCAGTACTTC	CAGSSGTSLRGEQYF
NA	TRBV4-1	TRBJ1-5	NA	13	TGCGCCAGCAGCCAATTCGGTGGTCAGCCCCAGCATTTT	CASSQFGGQPQHF
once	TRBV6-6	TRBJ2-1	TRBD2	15	TGTGCCAGCAGTTTATCGGCGGGAGCGTACAATGAGCAGTTCTTC	CASSLSAGAYNEQFF
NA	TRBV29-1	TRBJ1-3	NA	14	TGCAGCGTCGGCGGGGGGTACTCTGGAAACACCATATATTTT	CSVGGGYSGNTIYF
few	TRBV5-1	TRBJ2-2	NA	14	TGCGCCAGCAGCTTGCCTTCCGAAGCCGGGGAGCTGTTTTTT	CASSLPSEAGELFF
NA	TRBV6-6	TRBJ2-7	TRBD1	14	TGTGCCAGCAGTACCGGGGACAGGGGGCTTGAGCAGTACTTC	CASSTGDRGLEQYF
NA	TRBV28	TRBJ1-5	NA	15	TGTGCCAGCAGTCCATCACCGGGGACCGGCGGGGACCAGCATTTT	CASSPSPGTGGDQHF
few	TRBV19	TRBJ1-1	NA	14	TGTGCCAGTAGCCGACGCGGCAGTCCCACTGAAGCTTTCTTT	CASSRRGSPTEAFF
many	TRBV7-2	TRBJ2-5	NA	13	TGTGCCAGCAGCTTGAGCTACGTGGAGACCCAGTACTTC	CASSLSYVETQYF
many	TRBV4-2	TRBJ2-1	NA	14	TGTGCCAGCAGCCAAGAGGTCTCCTACAATGAGCAGTTCTTC	CASSQEVSYNEQFF
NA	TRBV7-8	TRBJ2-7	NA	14	TGTGCCAGCAGCTTAGGGCGGGCCTCCTACGAGCAGTATTTC	CASSLGRASYEQYF
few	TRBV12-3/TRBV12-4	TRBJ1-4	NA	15	TGTGCCAGCAGTTTCCTCCAGGGCGGAATTGAAAAACTGTTTTTT	CASSFLQGGIEKLFF
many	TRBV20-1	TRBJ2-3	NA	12	TGCAGTGCTAGAGTGGGGGAAGATACGCAGTATTTT	CSARVGEDTQYF
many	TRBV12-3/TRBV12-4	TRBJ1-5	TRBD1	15	TGTGCCAGCAGTTTTGGACAGGGTATAGATCAGCCCCAGCATTTT	CASSFGQGIDQPQHF
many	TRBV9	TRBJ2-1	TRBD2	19	TGTGCCAGCAGCGTAGGCCTAGCGGGAGTCGGATCCTCCTACAATGAGCAGTTCTTC	CASSVGLAGVGSSYNEQFF
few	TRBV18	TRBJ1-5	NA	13	TGTGCCAGCTCACCACGGTCACAGGACTCCCAGCATTTT	CASSPRSQDSQHF
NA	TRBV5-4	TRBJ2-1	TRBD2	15	TGTGCCAGCAGAGCTGCGGGGGGGCGTTACAATGAGCAGTTCTTC	CASRAAGGRYNEQFF
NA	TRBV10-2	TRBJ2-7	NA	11	TGCGCCACCGGGCAGGGTAGCGAGCAGTACTTC	CATGQGSEQYF
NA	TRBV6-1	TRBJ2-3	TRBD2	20	TGTGCCAGCAGATCACAGCCGGGACTAGCGGGGACCCCTAGCACAGATACGCAGTATTTT	CASRSQPGLAGTPSTDTQYF